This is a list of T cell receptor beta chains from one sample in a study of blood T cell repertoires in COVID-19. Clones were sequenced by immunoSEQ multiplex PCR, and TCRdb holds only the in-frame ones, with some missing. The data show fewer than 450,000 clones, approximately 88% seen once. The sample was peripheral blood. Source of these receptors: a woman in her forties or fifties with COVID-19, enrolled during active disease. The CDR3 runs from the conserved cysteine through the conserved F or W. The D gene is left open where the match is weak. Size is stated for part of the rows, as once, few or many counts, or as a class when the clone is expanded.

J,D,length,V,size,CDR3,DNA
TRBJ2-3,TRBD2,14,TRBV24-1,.,CATATGTSSDTQYF,TGTGCCACCGCAACCGGGACTAGTAGTGATACGCAGTATTTT
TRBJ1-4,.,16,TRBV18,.,CASSPKTGSTNEKLFF,TGTGCCAGCTCGCCAAAAACAGGGTCAACTAATGAAAAACTGTTTTTT
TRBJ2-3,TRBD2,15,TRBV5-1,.,CASSLLSGDTDTQYF,TGCGCCAGCAGCCTCCTCAGCGGGGACACAGATACGCAGTATTTT
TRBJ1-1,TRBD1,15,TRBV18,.,CASSPIQGAQAEAFF,TGTGCCAGCTCACCTATTCAGGGGGCTCAGGCTGAAGCTTTCTTT
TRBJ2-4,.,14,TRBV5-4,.,CASSSVGWGDIQYF,TGTGCCAGCAGCTCCGTCGGGTGGGGGGACATTCAGTACTTC
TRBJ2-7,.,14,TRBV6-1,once,CASSEFGGSGEQYF,TGTGCCAGCAGTGAATTCGGTGGGTCAGGCGAGCAGTACTTC
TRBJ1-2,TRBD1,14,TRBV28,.,CASRGRTGEYGYTF,TGTGCCAGCAGGGGAAGGACAGGGGAATATGGCTACACCTTC
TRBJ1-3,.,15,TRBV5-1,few,CASSYDSRSGNTIYF,TGCGCCAGCAGCTACGACAGCCGCTCTGGAAACACCATATATTTT
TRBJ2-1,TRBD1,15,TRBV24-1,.,CATSAWDRGKNEQFF,TGTGCCACCAGTGCCTGGGACAGGGGTAAGAATGAGCAGTTCTTC
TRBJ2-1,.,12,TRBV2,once,CASTGSYNEQFF,TGTGCCAGTACCGGCTCCTACAATGAGCAGTTCTTC
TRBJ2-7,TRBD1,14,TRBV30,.,CAWSRQGVGNEQYF,TGTGCCTGGAGTCGCCAGGGGGTCGGCAACGAGCAGTACTTC